The 6 T cell receptor beta chains below were found in one sample sequenced in a study of T-cell memory formation after mild COVID-19. TCRdb used MiXCR to reprocess the 5' RACE reads, holding one entry per CDR3 protein. The sample lists 250,000 to 350,000 distinct CDR3 sequences; around 15% were seen once. Sequencing was performed on PBMCs or a T cell subset sorted from them (not recorded which). The receptors originated from a man younger than 30 who had mild COVID-19 (a few samples of this study predate the infection). Cell type and time point are not known.

V gene TRBV12-3 or TRBV12-4 combines with J gene TRBJ2-7; D might be TRBD1 (6 bases). The CDR3 runs to 13 residues. V lost 3 bases and J 2 bases, leaving 8 bases between the germline ends. CDR3 bases: TGTGCCAGCAGTTTTGGGGACACCTACGAGCAGTACGTC. Its protein is CASSFGDTYEQYV.

The chain is built from TRBV6-5 and TRBJ1-1; D not certain. In germline, CDR1 is MNHEY, CDR2 SVGAGI. The CDR3 loop spans 13 amino acids. Trimming shortened V by 7 bases and J by 1 base, and 10 bases separated the two germline ends. CDR3 DNA: TGTGCCAGCAACTATGAATGGAACACTGAAGCTTTCTTT. Translation: CASNYEWNTEAFF.

This clonotype has ten or more counts. This chain uses TRBV18 with TRBJ2-2, with D perhaps being TRBD1 or TRBD2 (5 bases each). The germline V gene encodes CDR1 KGHSH and CDR2 LQKENI. Trimming shortened V by 2 bases and J by 3 bases, and 7 bases separated the two germline ends. This CDR3 contains 14 residues. For the CDR3, the DNA is TGTGCCAGCTCACCAGGGACGGACACCGGGGAGCTGTTTTTT. Translating gives CASSPGTDTGELFF.

Only a few counts were recorded for this clonotype. The J gene is TRBJ2-7, the V gene TRBV5-4; tentatively, D is TRBD1 (5 bases). Germline V gene sequence: CDR1 SGHNT, CDR2 YYREEE (reference sequence). The CDR3 runs to 16 residues. The germline V and J ends were trimmed by 4 bases and 7 bases, with 24 bases remaining between them. For the CDR3, the DNA is TGTGCCAGCAGCCCCCTCTGGGGCCTTGAAATGGGTGAGCAGTACTTC. Amino acids: CASSPLWGLEMGEQYF.

This chain joins TRBV5-6 and TRBJ2-6, with D tentatively TRBD2 (5 bases). Trimming left V 4 bases short and J 2 bases short, with 10 bases between. CDR1 is SGHDT, CDR2 YYEEEE, per germline. The CDR3 has 15 amino acids. CDR3 sequence (DNA): TGTGCCAGCAGCGAGCGGACGACTGGGGCCAACGTCCTGACTTTC. Residues: CASSERTTGANVLTF. The variable domain in full, with the rest retrieved from reference TRBV5-6 and TRBJ2-6, is DAGVTQSPTHLIKTRGQQVTLRCSPKSGHDTVSWYQQALGQGPQFIFQYYEEEERQRGNFPDRFSGHQFPNYSSELNVNALLLGDSALYLCASSERTTGANVLTFGAGSRLTVL.

The sample holds a few counts of this clonotype. The rearrangement links TRBV27 to TRBJ2-6; D is tentatively TRBD1 or TRBD2 (5 bases each). Trimming took off 3 bases at V and 3 bases at J, with 18 bases between the two ends. The CDR3 contains 18 residues. CDR1 is MNHEY, CDR2 SMNVEV, per germline (reference sequence). The CDR3 nucleotides read TGTGCCAGCAGTTTTAGTGAGGGGCGTAGGCTTGGGGCCAACGTCCTGACTTTC. Encoded protein: CASSFSEGRRLGANVLTF.